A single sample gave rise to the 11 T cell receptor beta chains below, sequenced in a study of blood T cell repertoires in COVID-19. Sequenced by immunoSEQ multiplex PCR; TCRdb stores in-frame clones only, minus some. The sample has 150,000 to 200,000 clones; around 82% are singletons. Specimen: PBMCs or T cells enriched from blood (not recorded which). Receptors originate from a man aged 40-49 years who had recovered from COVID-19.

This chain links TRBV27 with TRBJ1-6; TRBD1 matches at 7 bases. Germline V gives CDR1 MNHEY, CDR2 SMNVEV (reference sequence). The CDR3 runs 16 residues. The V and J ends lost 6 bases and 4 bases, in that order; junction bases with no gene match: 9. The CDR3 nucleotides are TGTGCCAGCAGGCCGGACAGGAGACCTTATAATTCACCCCTCCACTTT. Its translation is CASRPDRRPYNSPLHF.

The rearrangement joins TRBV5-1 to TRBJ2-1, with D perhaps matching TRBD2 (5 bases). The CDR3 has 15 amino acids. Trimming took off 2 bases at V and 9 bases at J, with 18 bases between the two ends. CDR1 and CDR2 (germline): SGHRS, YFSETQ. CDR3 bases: TGCGCCAGCAGCTTAGGACTCGTAGACCCCTCTGAGCAGTTCTTC. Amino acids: CASSLGLVDPSEQFF.

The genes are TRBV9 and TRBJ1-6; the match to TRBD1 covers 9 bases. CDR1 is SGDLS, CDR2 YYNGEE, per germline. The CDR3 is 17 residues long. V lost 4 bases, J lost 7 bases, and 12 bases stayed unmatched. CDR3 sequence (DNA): TGTGCCAGCAGCCCTGGGACAGGGAGAGGAGCGAATTCACCCCTCCACTTT. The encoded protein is CASSPGTGRGANSPLHF.

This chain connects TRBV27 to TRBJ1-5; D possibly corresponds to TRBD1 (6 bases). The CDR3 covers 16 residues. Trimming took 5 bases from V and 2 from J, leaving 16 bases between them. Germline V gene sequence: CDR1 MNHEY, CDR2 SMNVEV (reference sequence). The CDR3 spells CASSANTGTGNQPQHF. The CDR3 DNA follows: TGTGCCAGCAGTGCCAATACAGGGACCGGCAATCAGCCCCAGCATTTT.

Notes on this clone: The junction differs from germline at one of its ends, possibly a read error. The CDR3 region has the DNA TGTGCCAGCAGTTCGGGACTAGCGGGGACCAAGGAGTTC. Protein: CASSSGLAGTKEF. The chain uses TRBV12-3 or TRBV12-4 and TRBJ2-4; 13 bases are a match to TRBD2. This CDR3 spans 13 amino acids.

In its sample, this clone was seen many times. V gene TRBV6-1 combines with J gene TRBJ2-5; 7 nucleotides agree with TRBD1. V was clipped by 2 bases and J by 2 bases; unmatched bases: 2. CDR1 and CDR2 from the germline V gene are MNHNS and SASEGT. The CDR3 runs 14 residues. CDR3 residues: CASSERGQQETQYF. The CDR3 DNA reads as TGTGCCAGCAGTGAAAGGGGACAGCAAGAGACCCAGTACTTC.

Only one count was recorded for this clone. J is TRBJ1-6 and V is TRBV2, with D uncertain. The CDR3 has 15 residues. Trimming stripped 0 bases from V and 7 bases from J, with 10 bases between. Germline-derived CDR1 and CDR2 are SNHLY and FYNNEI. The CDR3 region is CASSEALTANSPLHF. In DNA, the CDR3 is TGTGCCAGCAGTGAAGCGCTTACTGCCAATTCACCCCTCCACTTT.

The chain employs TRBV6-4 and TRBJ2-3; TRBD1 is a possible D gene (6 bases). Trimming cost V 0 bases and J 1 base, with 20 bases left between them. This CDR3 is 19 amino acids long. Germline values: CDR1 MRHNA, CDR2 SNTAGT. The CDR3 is CASSDSPSQGHARTDTQYF. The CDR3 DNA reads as TGTGCCAGCAGTGACTCCCCGAGCCAGGGGCACGCCCGCACAGATACGCAGTATTTT.

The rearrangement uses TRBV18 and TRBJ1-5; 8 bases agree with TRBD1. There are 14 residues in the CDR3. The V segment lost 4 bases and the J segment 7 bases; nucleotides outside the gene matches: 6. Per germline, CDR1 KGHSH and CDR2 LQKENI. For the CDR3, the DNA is TGTGCCAGCTCACAGGACAGGGTGGACCAGCCCCAGCATTTT. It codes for CASSQDRVDQPQHF.

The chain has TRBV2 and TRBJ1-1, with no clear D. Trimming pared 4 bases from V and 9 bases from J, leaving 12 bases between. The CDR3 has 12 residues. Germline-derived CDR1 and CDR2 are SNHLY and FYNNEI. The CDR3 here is CASSGGQSKAFF. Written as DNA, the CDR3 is TGTGCCAGCAGTGGCGGGCAGTCAAAAGCTTTCTTT.

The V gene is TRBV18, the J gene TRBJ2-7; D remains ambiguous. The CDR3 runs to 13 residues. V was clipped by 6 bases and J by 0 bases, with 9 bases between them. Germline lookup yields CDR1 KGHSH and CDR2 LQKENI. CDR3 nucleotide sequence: TGTGCCAGCTCTACAGTAAGCTCCTACGAGCAGTACGTC. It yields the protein CASSTVSSYEQYV.